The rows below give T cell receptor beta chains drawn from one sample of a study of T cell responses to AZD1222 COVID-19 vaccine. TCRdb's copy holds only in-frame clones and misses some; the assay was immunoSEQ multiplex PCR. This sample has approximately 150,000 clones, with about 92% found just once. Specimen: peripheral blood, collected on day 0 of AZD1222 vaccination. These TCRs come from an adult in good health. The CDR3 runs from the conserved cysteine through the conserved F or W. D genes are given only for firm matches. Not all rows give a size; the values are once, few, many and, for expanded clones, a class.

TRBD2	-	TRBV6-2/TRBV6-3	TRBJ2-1	TGTGCCAGCAGTTACTCGATTGCGGGGGGGGGTCTTGAGCAGTTCTTC	CASSYSIAGGGLEQFF
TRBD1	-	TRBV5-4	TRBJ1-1	TGTGCCAGCAGCGAAGGGGGACAGGGACGTACTGAAGCTTTCTTT	CASSEGGQGRTEAFF
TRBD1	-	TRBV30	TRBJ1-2	TGTGCCTGGAGTCGGGACAGGCCCTATGGCTACACCTTC	CAWSRDRPYGYTF
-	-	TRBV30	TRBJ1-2	TGTGCCTGGAGTGGGGATAAGAGCGGGGGTGGCTACACCTTC	CAWSGDKSGGGYTF
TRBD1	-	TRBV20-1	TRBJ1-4	TGCAGTGCACATGGGACAGGGACGAATTTT	CSAHGTGTNF
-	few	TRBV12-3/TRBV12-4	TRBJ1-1	TGTGCCAGCAGTTTCGGGCAACTCACTGAAGCTTTCTTT	CASSFGQLTEAFF
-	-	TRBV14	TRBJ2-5	TGTGCCAGCAGCCTCCGACAACCCCGGGAGACCCAGTACTTC	CASSLRQPRETQYF
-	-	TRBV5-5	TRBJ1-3	TGTGCCAGCACCAACCCTACAGGGCCTGGAAACACCATATATTTT	CASTNPTGPGNTIYF
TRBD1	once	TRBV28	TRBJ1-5	TGTGCCAGCAGCGGAAAAGGATCAGGGGGGCGAGTATACAGCAATCAGCCCCAGCATTTT	CASSGKGSGGRVYSNQPQHF
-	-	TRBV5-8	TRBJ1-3	TGTGCCAGCAGCTTGGCCTATTTCGCTGGAAACACCATATATTTT	CASSLAYFAGNTIYF
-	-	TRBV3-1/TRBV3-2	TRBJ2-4	TGTGCCAGCAGCCAATCGGGACACGGGAACATTCAGTACTTC	CASSQSGHGNIQYF
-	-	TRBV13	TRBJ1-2	TGTGCCAGCAGCTTAACAGGGACGGACTATGGCTACACCTTC	CASSLTGTDYGYTF
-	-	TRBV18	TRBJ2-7	TGTGCCAGCTCTCCCACGAGGAGGGTCTACGAGCAGTACTTC	CASSPTRRVYEQYF
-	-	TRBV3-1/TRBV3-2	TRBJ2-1	TGTGCCAGCAGTTTCGCGGCGTACAATGAGCAGTTCTTC	CASSFAAYNEQFF
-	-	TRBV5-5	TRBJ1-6	TGTGCCAGCAGCCGCGGAGGTTCACCCCTCCACTTT	CASSRGGSPLHF
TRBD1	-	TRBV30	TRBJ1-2	TGTGCCTGGAGCGCCACAGGGGGCGATGGCTACACCTTC	CAWSATGGDGYTF
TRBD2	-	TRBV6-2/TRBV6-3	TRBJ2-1	TGTGCCAGCAGTAAACAACTAGCGGGGAAAAACAATGAGCAGTTCTTC	CASSKQLAGKNNEQFF
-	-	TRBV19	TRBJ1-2	TGTGCCAGTAGCTCGGACAGATTCCCCTACACCTTC	CASSSDRFPYTF
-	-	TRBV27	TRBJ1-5	TGTGCCAGCAGTCGACAGACGGGTTCGTATCCCCAGCATTTT	CASSRQTGSYPQHF
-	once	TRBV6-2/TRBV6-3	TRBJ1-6	TGTGCCAGCAGTTACGCCCTGGTAGGGGATAATTCACCCCTCCACTTT	CASSYALVGDNSPLHF
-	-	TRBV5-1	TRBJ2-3	TGCGCCAGCAGCTCGGGAGATACGCAGTATTTT	CASSSGDTQYF
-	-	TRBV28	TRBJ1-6	TGTGCCAGCATAACAGCCAATTCACCCCTCCACTTT	CASITANSPLHF
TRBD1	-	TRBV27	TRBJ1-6	TGTGCCAGCAGTCCCGGGGGACAGGGGAGCTCCTATAATTCACCCCTCCACTTT	CASSPGGQGSSYNSPLHF
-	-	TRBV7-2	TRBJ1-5	TGTGCCAGCAGCCCGCGATTGAGAAGTCTTAGCAATCAGCCCCAGCATTTT	CASSPRLRSLSNQPQHF
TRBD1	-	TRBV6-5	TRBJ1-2	TGTGCCAGCAGTCCACAGGGGGCAGACTATGGCTACACCTTC	CASSPQGADYGYTF
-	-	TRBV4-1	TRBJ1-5	TGCGCCAGCAGCCAACATGTACAGGGAGGACAGCCCCAGCATTTT	CASSQHVQGGQPQHF
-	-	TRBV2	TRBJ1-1	TGTGCCAGCAGGTTGCAGGTTGAAGCTTTCTTT	CASRLQVEAFF